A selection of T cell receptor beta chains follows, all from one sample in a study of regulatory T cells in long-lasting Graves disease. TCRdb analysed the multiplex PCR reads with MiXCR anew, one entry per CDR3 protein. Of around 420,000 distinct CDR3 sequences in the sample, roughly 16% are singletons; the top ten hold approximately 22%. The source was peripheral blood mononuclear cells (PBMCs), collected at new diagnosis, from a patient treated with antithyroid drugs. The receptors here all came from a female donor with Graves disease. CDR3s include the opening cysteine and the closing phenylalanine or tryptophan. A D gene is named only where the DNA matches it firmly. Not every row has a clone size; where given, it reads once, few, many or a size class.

CSASPDRVGNEQYF,TGCAGTGCTAGCCCGGACAGGGTCGGGAACGAGCAGTACTTC,TRBJ2-7,many,14,TRBD1,TRBV20-1
CASNLGGDEQFF,TGTGCCAGCAATCTCGGTGGCGATGAGCAGTTCTTC,TRBJ2-1,many,12,NA,TRBV11-2
CASSLRERSTDTQYF,TGTGCCAGCAGCTTAAGGGAGCGGAGCACAGATACGCAGTATTTT,TRBJ2-3,NA,15,NA,TRBV25-1
CASSFGRGRGNTIYF,TGTGCCAGCAGTTTTGGGCGCGGGCGCGGAAACACCATATATTTT,TRBJ1-3,few,15,NA,TRBV12-3/TRBV12-4
CASSLMDEKLFF,TGTGCCAGCAGCTTAATGGACGAAAAACTGTTTTTT,TRBJ1-4,NA,12,NA,TRBV7-6
CATSDPDRVSGELFF,TGTGCCACCAGTGACCCAGACAGGGTATCCGGGGAGCTGTTTTTT,TRBJ2-2,medium-sized,15,TRBD1,TRBV24-1
CASVETAGYNSPLHF,TGTGCCAGCGTCGAGACGGCAGGCTATAATTCACCCCTCCACTTT,TRBJ1-6,many,15,NA,TRBV7-9
CASSDHGQPQHF,TGTGCCAGCAGTGACCACGGACAGCCCCAGCATTTT,TRBJ1-5,few,12,NA,TRBV2
CSASPMTGGETQYF,TGCAGTGCTAGTCCCATGACAGGGGGGGAGACCCAGTACTTC,TRBJ2-5,many,14,TRBD1,TRBV20-1
CASSSGPGTAEGEQYF,TGTGCCAGCAGCTCCGGCCCCGGGACAGCGGAGGGGGAGCAGTACTTC,TRBJ2-7,NA,16,NA,TRBV7-9
CASSESGQEDF,TGTGCCAGCAGTGAGTCGGGGCAAGAGGACTTC,TRBJ1-2,many,11,NA,TRBV6-2/TRBV6-3
CASSSEGGGRTEAFF,TGTGCCAGCAGTTCAGAGGGGGGAGGAAGAACTGAAGCTTTCTTT,TRBJ1-1,many,15,NA,TRBV27
CASSLTGSDNLYF,TGTGCCAGCAGCTTAACGGGTTCCGATAATCTGTACTTC,TRBJ2-4,few,13,NA,TRBV7-3
CASSPRSGVLTEAFF,TGTGCCAGCAGCCCCCGGTCAGGGGTCCTCACTGAAGCTTTCTTT,TRBJ1-1,many,15,NA,TRBV3-1
CASSWGVAPDTQYF,TGTGCCAGCAGTTGGGGCGTTGCGCCAGATACGCAGTATTTT,TRBJ2-3,many,14,NA,TRBV28
CASRGPGQNTGELFF,TGTGCCAGCAGGGGACCGGGACAGAACACCGGGGAGCTGTTTTTT,TRBJ2-2,NA,15,NA,TRBV6-2/TRBV6-3
CASSLLTTNYGYTF,TGTGCCAGCAGCCTTCTGACAACGAACTATGGCTACACCTTC,TRBJ1-2,NA,14,NA,TRBV6-2/TRBV6-3
CASGLVSGTYEQYF,TGTGCCAGCGGCTTAGTTTCCGGCACCTACGAGCAGTACTTC,TRBJ2-7,NA,14,NA,TRBV7-9
CASSLRGTAGNTIYF,TGTGCCAGCTCCCTCAGGGGGACGGCTGGAAACACCATATATTTT,TRBJ1-3,NA,15,TRBD1,TRBV18
CASSYRGPTWELFF,TGTGCCAGCAGTTACAGGGGCCCAACGTGGGAGCTGTTTTTT,TRBJ2-2,few,14,NA,TRBV6-5
CSVEGTGQGIADTQYF,TGCAGCGTTGAAGGGACGGGACAGGGGATCGCAGATACGCAGTATTTT,TRBJ2-3,many,16,TRBD1,TRBV29-1
CASSSDRAGYTF,TGTGCCAGCAGCTCGGACAGGGCGGGCTACACCTTC,TRBJ1-2,many,12,TRBD1,TRBV13
CASSTRQGATNEKLFF,TGTGCCAGCAGTACACGACAGGGTGCAACTAATGAAAAACTGTTTTTT,TRBJ1-4,many,16,TRBD1,TRBV27
CASSPGTSGGGSYNEQFF,TGTGCCAGCAGCCCTGGGACTAGCGGGGGGGGCTCCTACAATGAGCAGTTCTTC,TRBJ2-1,many,18,TRBD2,TRBV12-3/TRBV12-4
CASSRSDSLSYEQYF,TGTGCCAGCAGCCGTTCTGACAGCCTCTCCTACGAGCAGTACTTC,TRBJ2-7,NA,15,NA,TRBV7-3
CASSPRGDRTEAFF,TGTGCCAGCAGTCCCAGGGGGGATCGGACTGAAGCTTTCTTT,TRBJ1-1,many,14,TRBD1,TRBV12-3/TRBV12-4
CSVDSPEAEIYNEQFF,TGCAGCGTTGATTCCCCCGAAGCGGAAATTTATAATGAGCAGTTCTTC,TRBJ2-1,few,16,NA,TRBV29-1
CASRKTVYGYTF,TGCGCCAGCAGGAAGACAGTCTATGGCTACACCTTC,TRBJ1-2,many,12,NA,TRBV10-2
CSVDRELNYGYTF,TGCAGCGTTGACAGGGAATTGAACTATGGCTACACCTTC,TRBJ1-2,many,13,NA,TRBV29-1
CASQGLGELFF,TGTGCCAGTCAGGGGCTCGGGGAGCTGTTTTTT,TRBJ2-2,NA,11,NA,TRBV12-3/TRBV12-4
CSAKGLADHNEQFF,TGCAGTGCCAAGGGACTAGCGGACCACAATGAGCAGTTCTTC,TRBJ2-1,many,14,TRBD2,TRBV20-1